This T cell receptor beta chain derives from a study of T cell responses to AZD1222 COVID-19 vaccine. Whole-study context: Pooled together were second doses at about 4 or about 12 weeks.

The germline V gene encodes CDR1 SGHKS and CDR2 YYEKEE (reference sequence). The CDR3 sequence is 13 residues long. Trimming pared 2 bases from V and 7 bases from J, leaving 9 bases between. TCRdb's copy holds only in-frame clones and misses some; the assay was immunoSEQ multiplex PCR. The table has roughly 100,000 clones, 88% seen once; the top ten hold more than 10%. This sequence originates from an adult in good health. The sample here was peripheral blood, taken on day 0 of AZD1222 vaccination. The chain has TRBV5-5 and TRBJ2-2, with D unresolved. The CDR3: CASSFLGGGELFF. As DNA, the CDR3 is TGTGCCAGCAGCTTTTTGGGTGGCGGGGAGCTGTTTTTT.